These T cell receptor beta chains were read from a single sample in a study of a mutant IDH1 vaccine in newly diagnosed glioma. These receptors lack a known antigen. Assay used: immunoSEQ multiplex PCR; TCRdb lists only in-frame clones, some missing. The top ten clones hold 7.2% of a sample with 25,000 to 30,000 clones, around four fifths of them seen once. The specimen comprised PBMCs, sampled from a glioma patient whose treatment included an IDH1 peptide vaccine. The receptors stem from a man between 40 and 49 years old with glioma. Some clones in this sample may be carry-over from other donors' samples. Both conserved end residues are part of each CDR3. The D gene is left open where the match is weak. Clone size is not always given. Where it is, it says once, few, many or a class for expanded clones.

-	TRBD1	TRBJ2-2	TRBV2	TGTGCCAGCAGTGGACTGAGATTGACAGGGACGGGCGGGGAGCTGTTTTTT	CASSGLRLTGTGGELFF
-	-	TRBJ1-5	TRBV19	TGTGCCAGTAGGGGAACCCAGGGTACCAATCAGCCCCAGCATTTT	CASRGTQGTNQPQHF
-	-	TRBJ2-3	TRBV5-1	TGCGCCAGCAGACCAAACTTCGTAGCAGATACGCAGTATTTT	CASRPNFVADTQYF
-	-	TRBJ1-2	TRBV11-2	TGTGCCAGCAGCTTAGGCAGGGAATACTATGGCTACACCTTC	CASSLGREYYGYTF
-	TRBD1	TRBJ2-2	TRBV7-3	TGTGCCAGCAGCTTACAGGGGGCCGGGGAGCTGTTTTTT	CASSLQGAGELFF
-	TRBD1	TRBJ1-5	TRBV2	TGTGCCAGCAGTGTCTCGGGACAGGGGATCTATCAGCCCCAGCATTTT	CASSVSGQGIYQPQHF
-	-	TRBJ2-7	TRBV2	TGTGCCAGCAGTCAGGGGTCGTACTCCTACGAGCAGTACTTC	CASSQGSYSYEQYF
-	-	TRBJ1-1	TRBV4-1	TGCGCCAGCAGCCCCGGGACGGCGAACACTGAAGCTTTCTTT	CASSPGTANTEAFF
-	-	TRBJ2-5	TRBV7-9	TGTGCCAGCAGCCCCAAGGGCCCAGAGACCCAGTACTTC	CASSPKGPETQYF
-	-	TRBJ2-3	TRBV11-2	TGTGCCAGCAGCTTAGGGGGGGATACGCAGTATTTT	CASSLGGDTQYF
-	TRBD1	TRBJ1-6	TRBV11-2	TGTGCCAGCAGCAGAGGGACAGCTAAGAATTCACCCCTCCACTTT	CASSRGTAKNSPLHF
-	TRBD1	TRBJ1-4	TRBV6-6	TGTGCCAGCAGTTTGGGGGACAGACGAAATGAAAAACTGTTTTTT	CASSLGDRRNEKLFF
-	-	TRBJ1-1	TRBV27	TGTGCCACTAGGGGCGCTATTGAAGCTTTCTTT	CATRGAIEAFF
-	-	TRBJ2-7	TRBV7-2	TGTGCCAGCAGCTTAATGTGGGGGCAGCACGAGCAGTACTTC	CASSLMWGQHEQYF
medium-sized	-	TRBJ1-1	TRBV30	TGTGCCTGGTCAGTGCACCCGAACACTGAAGCTTTCTTT	CAWSVHPNTEAFF
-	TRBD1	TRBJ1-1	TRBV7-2	TGTGCCAGCAGCCCTACTCCGGGACAGATAACTTTCTTT	CASSPTPGQITFF
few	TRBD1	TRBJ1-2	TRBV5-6	TGTGCCAGCAGCCCCGGACAGGCCTATGGCTACACCTTC	CASSPGQAYGYTF
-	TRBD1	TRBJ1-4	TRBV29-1	TGCAGCGCCCGGACAGGTGGTGAAAAACTGTTTTTT	CSARTGGEKLFF
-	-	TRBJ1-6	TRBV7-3	TGTGCCAGCAGTTTTGGACAGTCTAATTCACCCCTCCACTTT	CASSFGQSNSPLHF
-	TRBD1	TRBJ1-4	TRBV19	TGTGCCAGTACCGACAGGGGGCTCAATGAAAAACTGTTTTTT	CASTDRGLNEKLFF
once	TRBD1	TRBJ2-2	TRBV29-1	TGCAGCGGAGAGACAGGGGGCAGAACCGGGGAGCTGTTTTTT	CSGETGGRTGELFF
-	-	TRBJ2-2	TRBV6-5	TGTGCCAGCGGGGAAAGGTTGGGGAACACCGGGGAGCTGTTTTTT	CASGERLGNTGELFF
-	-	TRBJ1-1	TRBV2	TGTGCCAGCAGTGAAGCGGGGAGGCTGGGGAACAGGGAGTATAATGAAGCTTTCTTT	CASSEAGRLGNREYNEAFF
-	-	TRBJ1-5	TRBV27	TGTGCCAGCAGTTTATCGGTGAGTCTCGGTAGCAATCAGCCCCAGCATTTT	CASSLSVSLGSNQPQHF